This T cell receptor beta chain derives from a study of OX40 agonist ivuxolimab in advanced cancers. Study overall: Patients received ivuxolimab, an intravenous treatment, every 2 weeks at 0.01 to 10 mg/kg.

A word on this clone: Its antigen is currently unknown. At one boundary the junction diverges from the germline segment, which might be a read error.

The germline CDR1 and CDR2 sequences are SGDLS and YYNGEE. The CDR3 runs 16 residues. Generated by immunoSEQ multiplex PCR, the TCRdb table keeps only in-frame clones and is missing some. Of tens of thousands of clones listed, about nine tenths are singletons. Regarding the study as a whole: More expanded clones were found, on average, in CD8+ than in CD4+ T cells.

The sample in question was CD4+ or CD8+ T cells sorted from blood, obtained in a trial of the OX40 agonist ivuxolimab. This TCR derives from an adult with an advanced solid tumor such as melanoma, head and neck, liver or kidney cancer. The chain carries TRBV9 and TRBJ2-1, with TRBD1 matching over 10 bases. CDR3 residues: CASSPPGTGARNEKFF. CDR3 in DNA: TGTGCCAGCAGCCCCCCAGGGACAGGGGCCCGCAATGAGAAGTTCTTC.